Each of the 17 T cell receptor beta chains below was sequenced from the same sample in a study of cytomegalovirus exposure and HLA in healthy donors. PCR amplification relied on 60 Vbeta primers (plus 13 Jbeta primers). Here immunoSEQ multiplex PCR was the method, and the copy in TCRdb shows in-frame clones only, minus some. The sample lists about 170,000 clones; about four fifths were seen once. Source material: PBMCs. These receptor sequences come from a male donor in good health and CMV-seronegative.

Here the CDR3 DNA reads TGTGCCAGCTCACACTCGCTGGGACAGGGGGACTACGAGCAGTACTTC. It encodes CASSHSLGQGDYEQYF. J is TRBJ2-5 and V is TRBV18, with TRBD1 matching 11 bases. The last part of the DNA fits TRBJ2-7 better; the J call may be wrong. CDR1 is KGHSH, CDR2 LQKENI, per germline. CDR3 length: 16 residues.

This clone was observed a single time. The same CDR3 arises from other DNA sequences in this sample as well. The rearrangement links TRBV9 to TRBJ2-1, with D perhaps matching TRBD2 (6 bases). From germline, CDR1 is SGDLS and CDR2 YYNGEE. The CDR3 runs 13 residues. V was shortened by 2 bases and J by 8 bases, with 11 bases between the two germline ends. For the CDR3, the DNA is TGTGCCAGCAGCGTCCGCGGGGTAGATGAGCAGTTCTTC. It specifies CASSVRGVDEQFF.

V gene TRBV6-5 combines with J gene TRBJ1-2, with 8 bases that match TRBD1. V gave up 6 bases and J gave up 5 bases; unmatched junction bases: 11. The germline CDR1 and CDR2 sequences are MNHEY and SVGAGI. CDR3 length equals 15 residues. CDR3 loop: CASRPKQGAEYGYTF. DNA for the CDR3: TGTGCCAGCAGACCAAAGCAGGGGGCTGAGTATGGCTACACCTTC.

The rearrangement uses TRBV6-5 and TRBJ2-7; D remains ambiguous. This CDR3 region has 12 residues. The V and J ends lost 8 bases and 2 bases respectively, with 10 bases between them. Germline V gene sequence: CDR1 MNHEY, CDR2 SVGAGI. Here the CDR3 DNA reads TGTGCCAGCCGCAGAAATCCCTACGAGCAGTACTTC. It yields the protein CASRRNPYEQYF.

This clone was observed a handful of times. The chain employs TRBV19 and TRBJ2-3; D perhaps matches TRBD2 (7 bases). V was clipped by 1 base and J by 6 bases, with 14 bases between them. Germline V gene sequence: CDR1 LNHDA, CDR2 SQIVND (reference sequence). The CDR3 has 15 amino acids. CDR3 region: CASSIGFRGGDTQYF. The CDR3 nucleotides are TGTGCCAGTAGTATAGGTTTCAGGGGAGGGGATACGCAGTATTTT.

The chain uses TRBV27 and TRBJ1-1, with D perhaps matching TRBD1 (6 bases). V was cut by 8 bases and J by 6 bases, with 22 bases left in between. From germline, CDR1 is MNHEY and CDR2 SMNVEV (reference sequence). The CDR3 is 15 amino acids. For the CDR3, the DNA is TGTGCCAGCCTGGACTCAGGGGTTTACTTCTCTGAAGCTTTCTTT. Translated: CASLDSGVYFSEAFF.

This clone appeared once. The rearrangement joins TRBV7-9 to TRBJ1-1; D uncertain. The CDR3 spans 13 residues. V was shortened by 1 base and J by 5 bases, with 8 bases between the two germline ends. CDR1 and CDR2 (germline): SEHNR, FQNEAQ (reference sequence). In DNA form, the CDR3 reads TGTGCCAGCAGCTTAGAGCGTGGTACTGAAGCTTTCTTT. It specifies CASSLERGTEAFF.

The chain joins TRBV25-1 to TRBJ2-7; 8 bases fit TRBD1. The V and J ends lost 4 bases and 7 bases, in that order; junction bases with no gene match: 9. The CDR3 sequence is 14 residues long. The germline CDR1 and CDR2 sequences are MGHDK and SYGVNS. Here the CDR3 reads CASSVGSGGREQYF. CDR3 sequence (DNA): TGTGCCAGCAGTGTAGGGTCAGGGGGCAGGGAGCAGTACTTC.

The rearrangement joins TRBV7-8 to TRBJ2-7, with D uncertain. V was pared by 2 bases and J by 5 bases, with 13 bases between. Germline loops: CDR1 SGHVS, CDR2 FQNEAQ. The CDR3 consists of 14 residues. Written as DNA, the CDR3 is TGTGCCAGCAGCTTAAGAGCGTTCCTAGACGAGCAGTACTTC. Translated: CASSLRAFLDEQYF.

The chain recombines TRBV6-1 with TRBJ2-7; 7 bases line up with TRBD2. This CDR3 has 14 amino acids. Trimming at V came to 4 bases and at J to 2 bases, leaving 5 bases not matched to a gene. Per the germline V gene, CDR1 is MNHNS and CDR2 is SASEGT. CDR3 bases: TGTGCCAGCAGTGTTGGGGGGGAGACCTACGAGCAGTACTTC. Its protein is CASSVGGETYEQYF.

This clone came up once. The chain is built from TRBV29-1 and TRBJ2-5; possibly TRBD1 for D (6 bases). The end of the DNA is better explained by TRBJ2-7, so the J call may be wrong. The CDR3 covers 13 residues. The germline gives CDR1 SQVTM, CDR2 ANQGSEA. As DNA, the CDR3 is TGCAGCGTTGGGTGGCAGGGGTCCTACGAGCAGTACTTC. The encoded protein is CSVGWQGSYEQYF.

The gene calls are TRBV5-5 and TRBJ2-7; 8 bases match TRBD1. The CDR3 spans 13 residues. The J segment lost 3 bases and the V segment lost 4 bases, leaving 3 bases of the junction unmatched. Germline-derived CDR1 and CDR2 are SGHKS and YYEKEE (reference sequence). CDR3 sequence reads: CASSTGQGYEQYF. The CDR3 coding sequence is TGTGCCAGCAGCACCGGACAGGGCTACGAGCAGTACTTC.

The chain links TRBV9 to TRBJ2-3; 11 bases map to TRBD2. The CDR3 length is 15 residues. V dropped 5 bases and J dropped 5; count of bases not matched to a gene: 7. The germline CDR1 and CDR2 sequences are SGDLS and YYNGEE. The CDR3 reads CASRLSGGAGDTQYF. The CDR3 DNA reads TGTGCCAGCAGACTTAGCGGGGGGGCTGGAGATACGCAGTATTTT.

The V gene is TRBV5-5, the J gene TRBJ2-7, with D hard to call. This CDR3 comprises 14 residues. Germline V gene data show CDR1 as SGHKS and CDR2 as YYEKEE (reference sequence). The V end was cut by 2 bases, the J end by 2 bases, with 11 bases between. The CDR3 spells CASSFSVSTYEQYF. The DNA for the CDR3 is TGTGCCAGCAGCTTTTCGGTCTCAACCTACGAGCAGTACTTC. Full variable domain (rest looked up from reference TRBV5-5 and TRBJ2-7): DAGVTQSPTHLIKTRGQQVTLRCSPISGHKSVSWYQQVLGQGPQFIFQYYEKEERGRGNFPDRFSARQFPNYSSELNVNALLLGDSALYLCASSFSVSTYEQYFGPGTRLTVT.

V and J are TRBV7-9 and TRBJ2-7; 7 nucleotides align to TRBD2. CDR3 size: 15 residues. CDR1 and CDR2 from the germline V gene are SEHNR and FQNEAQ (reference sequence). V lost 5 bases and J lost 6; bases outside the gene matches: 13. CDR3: CASSPSGREWIEQYF. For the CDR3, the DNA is TGTGCCAGCAGCCCCAGTGGGAGGGAGTGGATCGAGCAGTACTTC.

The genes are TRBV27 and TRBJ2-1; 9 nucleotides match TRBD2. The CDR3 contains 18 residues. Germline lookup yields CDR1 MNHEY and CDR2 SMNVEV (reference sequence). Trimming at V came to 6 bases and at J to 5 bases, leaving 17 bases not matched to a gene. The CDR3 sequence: CASRSGQTRLAGNNEQFF. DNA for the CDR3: TGTGCCAGCAGATCGGGGCAAACTCGGCTAGCGGGAAACAATGAGCAGTTCTTC.

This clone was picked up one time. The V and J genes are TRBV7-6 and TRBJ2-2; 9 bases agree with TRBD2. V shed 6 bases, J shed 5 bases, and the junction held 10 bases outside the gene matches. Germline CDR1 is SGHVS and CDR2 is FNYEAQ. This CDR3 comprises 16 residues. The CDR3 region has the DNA TGTGCCAGCAGTCTTGCAGCGGGAGGAGGGACCGGGGAGCTGTTTTTT. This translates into CASSLAAGGGTGELFF.